Reported below is one T cell receptor (beta chain). The sample comes from a study of blood T cell repertoires in COVID-19. The wider study: The samples span acute and convalescent COVID-19 from the United States, Italy and Spain. PBMCs, B-cell-depleted T cells, or T cells provided the cDNA or gDNA that made up the material.

Germline V gene lookup returns CDR1 SGHNT and CDR2 YYREEE (reference sequence). Losses at the gene ends were 1 base for V and 6 bases for J; bases not matched to a gene: 6. The CDR3 contains 15 residues. In the original analysis: Reference gene primers were amplified, and this amplification served to estimate nucleated cell counts. Method: immunoSEQ multiplex PCR; TCRdb's copy keeps in-frame clones and lacks some. Clone size and V and J calls were adopted from that table, with D and trimming inferred from the DNA. The data contain about 100,000 clones, over 80% of them singletons. The J gene is TRBJ1-4, the V gene TRBV5-4; 7 nucleotides align to TRBD1. The sample consisted of peripheral blood. The origin of this receptor is a human donor with active COVID-19. The donor label of this sample is uncertain. The chain's CDR3 is CASSLSGGNDEKLFF. The DNA for the CDR3 is TGTGCCAGCAGCTTGTCAGGGGGAAACGATGAAAAACTGTTTTTT.